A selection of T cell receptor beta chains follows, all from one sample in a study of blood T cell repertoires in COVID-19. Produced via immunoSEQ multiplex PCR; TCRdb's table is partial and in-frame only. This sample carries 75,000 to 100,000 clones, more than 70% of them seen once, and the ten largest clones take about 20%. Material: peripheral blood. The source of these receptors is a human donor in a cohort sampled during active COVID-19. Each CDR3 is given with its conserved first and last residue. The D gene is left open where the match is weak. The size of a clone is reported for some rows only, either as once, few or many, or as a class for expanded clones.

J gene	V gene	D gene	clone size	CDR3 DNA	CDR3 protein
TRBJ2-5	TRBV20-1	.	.	TGCAGTGCTGCGGGGCAAGAGACCCAGTACTTC	CSAAGQETQYF
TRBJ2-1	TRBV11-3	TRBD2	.	TGTGCCAGCAGCTTTACGACTAGCGGGACGTCCCAGCAGTTCTTC	CASSFTTSGTSQQFF
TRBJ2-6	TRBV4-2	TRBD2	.	TGTGCCAGCAGCCAGGGCCTTCTAGCGGGGAGCGCTGGGGCCAACGTCCTGACTTTC	CASSQGLLAGSAGANVLTF
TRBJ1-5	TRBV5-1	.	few	TGCGCCAGCAGCTTGGACACAGGCGCCAATCAGCCCCAGCATTTT	CASSLDTGANQPQHF
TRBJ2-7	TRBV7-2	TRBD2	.	TGTGCCAGCAGCTACAATAGCGGGAGTTCCTACGAGCAGTACTTC	CASSYNSGSSYEQYF
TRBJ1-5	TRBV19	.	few	TGTGCCAGTAGTGACAGGACTAATCAGCCCCAGCATTTT	CASSDRTNQPQHF
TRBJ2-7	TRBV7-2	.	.	TGTGCCAGCAGCTTACCGGAAACGGACAGTAAAAGGAAGCAGTACTTC	CASSLPETDSKRKQYF
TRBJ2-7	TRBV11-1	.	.	TGTGCCAGCAGTTTGCCAGGGCACCCGACCTACGAGCAGTACTTC	CASSLPGHPTYEQYF
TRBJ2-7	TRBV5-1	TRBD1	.	TGCGCCAGCAGTTATCGACAGGGGGCTGGCGAGCAGTACTTC	CASSYRQGAGEQYF
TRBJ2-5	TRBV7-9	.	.	TGTGCCAGCAGCTTCCCGGGGCAAGAGACCCAGTACTTC	CASSFPGQETQYF
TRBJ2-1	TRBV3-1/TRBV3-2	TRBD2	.	TGTGCCAGCAGCCAGGTCGGGGCCCTAATTTACGGGGGGGAGCAGTTCTTC	CASSQVGALIYGGEQFF
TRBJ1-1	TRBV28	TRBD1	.	TGTGCCAGCAGTTCAAGCAGGGGGAGCACTGAAGCTTTCTTT	CASSSSRGSTEAFF
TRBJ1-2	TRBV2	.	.	TGTGCCAGCAGCGGAGGTGGGGATTACTATGGCTACACCTTC	CASSGGGDYYGYTF
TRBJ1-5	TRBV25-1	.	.	TGTGCCAGCAGTGCCCCCCCGGGCAATCAGCCCCAGCATTTT	CASSAPPGNQPQHF
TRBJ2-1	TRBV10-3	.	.	TGTGCCATCAGTGGGGCGGGATCGTTAGGCTCCTACAATGAGCAGTTCTTC	CAISGAGSLGSYNEQFF
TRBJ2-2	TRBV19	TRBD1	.	TGTGCCAGTAGTCTTGGACAGGGGCTCGCCGGGGAGCTGTTTTTT	CASSLGQGLAGELFF
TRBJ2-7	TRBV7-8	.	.	TGTGCCAGCAGCTTAGACCGGACATCCTACGAGCAGTACTTC	CASSLDRTSYEQYF
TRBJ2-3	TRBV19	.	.	TGTGCCAGTATGTCCGCAGGGTTCACAGATACGCAGTATTTT	CASMSAGFTDTQYF
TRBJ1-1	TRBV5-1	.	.	TGCGCCAGCAGCTTGGAGTCAGACACTGAAGCTTTCTTT	CASSLESDTEAFF
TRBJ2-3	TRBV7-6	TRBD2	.	TGTGCCAGCAGCTTATCTGGCGGGAGGCCCCCAGATACGCAGTATTTT	CASSLSGGRPPDTQYF
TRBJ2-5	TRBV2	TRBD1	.	TGTGCCAGCAGTCCCACAGGGGGTACCATAGAGACCCAGTACTTC	CASSPTGGTIETQYF
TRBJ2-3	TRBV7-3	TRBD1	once	TGTGCCAGCAGCCAAGACAGGGGGAAGACAGATACGCAGTATTTT	CASSQDRGKTDTQYF
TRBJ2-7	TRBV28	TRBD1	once	TGTGCCAGCAGTTATATTATGGGACAGATCTCCTACGAGCAGTACTTC	CASSYIMGQISYEQYF
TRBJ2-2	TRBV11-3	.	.	TGTGCCAGCAGCCGAGTCAACACCGGGGAGCTGTTTTTT	CASSRVNTGELFF
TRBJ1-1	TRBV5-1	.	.	TGCGCCAGCAGTGAGCGAGGTAACACTGAAGCTTTCTTT	CASSERGNTEAFF
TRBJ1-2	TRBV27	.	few	TGTGCCAGCAGTTTAGGGGCTGCTAACTATGGCTACACCTTC	CASSLGAANYGYTF
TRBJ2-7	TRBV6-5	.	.	TGTGCCAGCAGGCAGGGCCCCGAGCAGTACTTC	CASRQGPEQYF
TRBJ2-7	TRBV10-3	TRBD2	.	TGTGCCATCCGGGGGAGCGGGAGAGCCTACGAGCAGTACTTC	CAIRGSGRAYEQYF
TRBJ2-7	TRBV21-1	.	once	TGTGCCAGCAGCAACCGCCCCGGGACAGGGTGGTTAGGCCCCCGCTACGAGCAGTACTTC	CASSNRPGTGWLGPRYEQYF
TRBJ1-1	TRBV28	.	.	TGTGCCAGCAGTTTGAGTGGAGGCTTTGAAGCTTTCTTT	CASSLSGGFEAFF
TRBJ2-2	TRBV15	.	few	TGTGCCACCAGCCCTCAGGGGGGCGCCGGGGAGCTGTTTTTT	CATSPQGGAGELFF
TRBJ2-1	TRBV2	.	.	TGTGCCAGCAGTCTACCGACTACCTACAATGAGCAGTTCTTC	CASSLPTTYNEQFF
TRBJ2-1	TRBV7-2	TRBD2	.	TGTGCCAGCAGCCAGACTAGCGGGAGCGTAAATGAGCAGTTCTTC	CASSQTSGSVNEQFF
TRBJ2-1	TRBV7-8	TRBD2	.	TGTGCCAGCAGCTTAGAGCTAGCGGGAGAGAATGAGCAGTTCTTC	CASSLELAGENEQFF
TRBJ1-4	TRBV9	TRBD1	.	TGTGCCAGCAGCGTCCACGGACAGGAGAATGAAAAACTGTTTTTT	CASSVHGQENEKLFF
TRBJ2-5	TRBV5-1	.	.	TGCGCCAGCAGCTTGGATTGGGGAGGAAAGACCCAGTACTTC	CASSLDWGGKTQYF
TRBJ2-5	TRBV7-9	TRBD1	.	TGTGCCAGCAGTCCACAGGGGGCGCGAGAGACCCAGTACTTC	CASSPQGARETQYF
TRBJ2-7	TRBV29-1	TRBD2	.	TGCAGCGTTGGGTCTGGCGGGAGCTTCTACGAGCAGTACTTC	CSVGSGGSFYEQYF
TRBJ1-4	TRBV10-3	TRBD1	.	TGTGCCATCAGTGAATCCGACAGGGGTAACGAAAAACTGTTTTTT	CAISESDRGNEKLFF
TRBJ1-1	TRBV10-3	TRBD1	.	TGTGCCATCAGGGGACAGGGGTCAGTTGGTGAAGCTTTCTTT	CAIRGQGSVGEAFF
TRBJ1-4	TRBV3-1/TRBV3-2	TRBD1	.	TGTGCCAGCACCCCGACAGGGTTGGGTGAAAAACTGTTTTTT	CASTPTGLGEKLFF
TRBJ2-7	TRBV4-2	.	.	TGTGCCAGCAGCCGCTCCTCCATTGACAGAGCGTACGAGCAGTACTTC	CASSRSSIDRAYEQYF
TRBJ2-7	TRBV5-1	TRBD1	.	TGCGCCAGCAGCCCGGGGACAGGGGGCAATCACGAGCAGTACTTC	CASSPGTGGNHEQYF
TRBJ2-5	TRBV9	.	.	TGTGCCAGCAGCGTTTCATACGGGAACCAAGAGACCCAGTACTTC	CASSVSYGNQETQYF
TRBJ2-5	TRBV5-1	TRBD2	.	TGCGCCAGCAGCTTTACTAGCGGGAGTCTCTCAGAGACCCAGTACTTC	CASSFTSGSLSETQYF
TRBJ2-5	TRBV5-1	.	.	TGCGCCAGCAGCTTACAGAGCTTCCAAGAGACCCAGTACTTC	CASSLQSFQETQYF